One sample yielded the 32 T cell receptor beta chains listed below, sequenced in a study of blood T cells in healthy people across ages. Sample-barcoded 5' priming and a J-beta primer mix drove a second PCR of roughly 6 to 12 cycles. TCRdb processed the 5' RACE reads anew with MiXCR; each CDR3 protein has one entry. Here the sample spans about 400,000 distinct CDR3 sequences, roughly half being singletons. The sequencing input was blood. The receptors originated from a man aged 60-69 years in good health.

As for this clonotype: It may be a read error: a sequence one base away is much more abundant. J is TRBJ2-3 and V is TRBV2; TRBD2 matches 11 bases. Germline values: CDR1 SNHLY, CDR2 FYNNEI. The CDR3 has 15 residues. The CDR3 protein is CVSRPTSGSADTQYF. Here the CDR3 DNA reads TGTGTCAGCAGGCCCACTAGCGGGAGTGCAGATACGCAGTATTTT.

J is TRBJ2-1 and V is TRBV5-1, with 7 bases lining up with TRBD1. CDR3 length: 15 amino acids. Germline loops: CDR1 SGHRS, CDR2 YFSETQ. With V trimmed by 4 bases and J by 10 bases, 14 bases remained unmatched. This chain's CDR3 is CASSPNPDREREQFF. DNA for the CDR3: TGCGCCAGCAGCCCCAACCCAGACAGGGAACGGGAGCAGTTCTTC.

The V and J genes are TRBV7-9 and TRBJ2-1; 11 nucleotides line up with TRBD1. Germline CDR1 reads SEHNR; CDR2 reads FQNEAQ (reference sequence). V lost 5 bases, J lost 0 bases, and 6 bases stayed unmatched. This CDR3 region has 17 residues. The CDR3 DNA is TGTGCCAGCAGCCACGCAGGGACAGGGGGCTCCTACAATGAGCAGTTCTTC. Protein product: CASSHAGTGGSYNEQFF. Using reference TRBV7-9 and TRBJ2-1 for the parts outside the CDR3, the full variable domain is DTGVSQNPRHKITKRGQNVTFRCDPISEHNRLYWYRQTLGQGPEFLTYFQNEAQLEKSRLLSDRFSAERPKGSFSTLEIQRTEQGDSAMYLCASSHAGTGGSYNEQFFGPGTRLTVL.

This clonotype was detected only a few times. V and J are TRBV5-1 and TRBJ2-7; either TRBD1 or TRBD2 may supply D (6 bases each). The CDR3 is made up of 15 amino acids. Trimming shortened V by 3 bases and J by 2 bases, and 15 bases separated the two germline ends. Germline V CDR1 and CDR2: SGHRS, YFSETQ. CDR3 DNA: TGCGCCAGCAGCTCCCCCGTTAGGGGGGCCTACGAGCAGTACTTC. Translated: CASSSPVRGAYEQYF.

The chain uses TRBV5-1 and TRBJ2-1; 13 bases match TRBD2. Trimming cost V 4 bases and J 6 bases; bases outside gene matches: 13. This CDR3 contains 18 residues. In germline, CDR1 is SGHRS, CDR2 YFSETQ. The CDR3 spells CASSLRKLAGGPGNEQFF. DNA for the CDR3: TGCGCCAGCAGCCTAAGAAAACTAGCGGGGGGGCCAGGCAATGAGCAGTTCTTC.

There are a few counts of this clonotype. The V call is TRBV23-1, the J call TRBJ2-3; 7 bases align to TRBD2. TRBV23-1 is an ORF; its function is uncertain. The CDR3 sequence is 15 residues long. Unmatched junction bases numbered 8, after V lost 2 bases and J lost 6 bases. In nucleotides, the CDR3 is TGCGCCAGCAGTCAACGCGGCGGGAGTGGGGATACGCAGTATTTT. It codes for CASSQRGGSGDTQYF.

The rearrangement links TRBV7-9 to TRBJ1-3; D is ambiguous. V was clipped by 5 bases and J by 0 bases, with 11 bases between them. Per germline, CDR1 SEHNR and CDR2 FQNEAQ (reference sequence). The CDR3 loop spans 15 amino acids. CDR3 nucleotide sequence: TGTGCCAGCAGCGTTGGACTGCCCTCTGGAAACACCATATATTTT. It specifies CASSVGLPSGNTIYF.

This chain connects TRBV7-3 to TRBJ1-2, with 9 bases aligning to TRBD1. Germline values: CDR1 SGHTA, CDR2 FQGTGA. The CDR3 length is 17 residues. The ends lost 0 bases at V and 1 base at J; junction bases unmatched: 6. CDR3 in amino acids: CASSLTPPDRGNYGYTF. The CDR3 region has the DNA TGTGCCAGCAGCTTAACCCCCCCGGACAGGGGTAACTATGGCTACACCTTC.

The gene calls are TRBV6-1 and TRBJ2-5, with D hard to call. The CDR3 consists of 12 residues. V shed 1 base and J shed 7 bases, with 7 bases lying between them. CDR1 and CDR2 (germline): MNHNS, SASEGT. The CDR3 bases are TGTGCCAGCAGTGAAGAGGGCGGGACCCAGTACTTC. It yields the protein CASSEEGGTQYF.

The gene calls are TRBV15 and TRBJ2-3; D perhaps matches TRBD1 (6 bases). Trimming took off 2 bases at V and 2 bases at J, with 11 bases between the two ends. Germline V gene data show CDR1 as LNHNV and CDR2 as YYDKDF (reference sequence). The CDR3 is 15 amino acids. CDR3 loop: CATSRNRVLTDTQYF. In DNA, the CDR3 is TGTGCCACCAGCAGAAACAGGGTGCTCACAGATACGCAGTATTTT.

This clonotype has a single count. This sequence joins TRBV12-3 or TRBV12-4 and TRBJ1-2, with D tentatively TRBD1 (5 bases). This CDR3 region has 15 residues. V dropped 6 bases and J dropped 5 bases, with 19 bases sitting between them. The CDR3 here is CASRETTAPGYGYTF. CDR3 DNA: TGTGCCAGCAGAGAGACGACAGCGCCAGGATATGGCTACACCTTC.

The V and J genes are TRBV3-1 and TRBJ2-3; 7 bases agree with TRBD2. With 1 base clipped from V and 9 bases from J, the junction kept 10 bases outside the gene matches. This CDR3 spans 15 amino acids. Germline-derived CDR1 and CDR2 are LGHDT and YNNKEL (reference sequence). The CDR3 DNA reads as TGTGCCAGCAGCCAAGTAGCGGGCTACCTTAGGACGCAGTATTTT. This gives the protein CASSQVAGYLRTQYF.

Concerning this clonotype: At one of its ends the junction is not consistent with the germline gene, which may arise from a read error. CDR3 bases: TGTGCCAGCAGTCAAGGGGGACTAGCGGGTAGGGGAGATACGCAGTATTTT. Translating gives CASSQGGLAGRGDTQYF. The chain combines TRBV4-2 with TRBJ2-3; TRBD2 agrees at 12 bases. This CDR3 is 17 amino acids long. Germline assignment: CDR1 LGHNA and CDR2 YNFKEQ.

This clonotype was recorded once. The V and J genes are TRBV29-1 and TRBJ1-1; tentative D call: TRBD1 (6 bases). Deletions cut 3 bases from V and 5 bases from J, with 10 bases between. The CDR3 spans 12 residues. The germline V gene encodes CDR1 SQVTM and CDR2 ANQGSEA. The CDR3 protein is CSVEIGQTEAFF. The DNA of the CDR3 is TGCAGCGTTGAGATCGGACAGACTGAAGCTTTCTTT.

This clonotype turned up a few times. The chain has TRBV7-2 and TRBJ2-5, with 10 bases fitting TRBD2. Looked up from germline, CDR1 is SGHTA and CDR2 is FQGNSA. Trimming at V came to 5 bases and at J to 6 bases, leaving 21 bases not matched to a gene. This CDR3 has 19 amino acids. The CDR3 loop is CASSGMTSGRVGESQTQYF. The DNA for the CDR3 is TGTGCCAGCAGCGGAATGACTAGCGGGCGGGTCGGGGAGTCACAGACCCAGTACTTC. The full variable domain, with the rest looked up from reference TRBV7-2 and TRBJ2-5, is GAGVSQSPSNKVTEKGKDVELRCDPISGHTALYWYRQSLGQGLEFLIYFQGNSAPDKSGLPSDRFSAERTGGSVSTLTIQRTQQEDSAVYLCASSGMTSGRVGESQTQYFGPGTRLLVL.

The gene calls are TRBV25-1 and TRBJ2-3; no firm D call. V gave up 6 bases and J gave up 0 bases, with 4 bases separating them. Germline-derived CDR1 and CDR2 are MGHDK and SYGVNS. The CDR3 has 12 residues. CDR3 nucleotide sequence: TGTGCCAGCAGGAAGAGCACAGATACGCAGTATTTT. This gives the protein CASRKSTDTQYF.

In this sample, this clonotype turned up a few times. Here the CDR3 DNA reads TGTGCCAGCAGCCCAGGGACAGGGGTGTTAAGGGGAGATACGCAGTATTTT. Amino acid sequence: CASSPGTGVLRGDTQYF. The chain couples TRBV7-6 to TRBJ2-3, with TRBD1 matching 10 bases. V lost 5 bases, J lost 5 bases, and 13 bases stayed unmatched. The CDR3 contains 17 residues. Germline-derived CDR1 and CDR2 are SGHVS and FNYEAQ.

J is TRBJ2-1 and V is TRBV5-5, with D tentatively TRBD1 (8 bases). CDR3 length: 15 amino acids. Germline V gene lookup returns CDR1 SGHKS and CDR2 YYEKEE (reference sequence). The V end lost 4 bases, the J end lost 5 bases, and 16 bases lay between the germline ends. The CDR3 region is CASSNRGGFDNEQFF. In DNA form, the CDR3 reads TGTGCCAGCAGCAACAGGGGGGGGTTCGACAATGAGCAGTTCTTC.

The chain uses TRBV2 and TRBJ2-3, with D uncertain. CDR1 and CDR2 from the germline V gene are SNHLY and FYNNEI. The CDR3 totals 16 residues. The ends were cut back, 6 bases at V and 0 bases at J, with 16 bases in the middle. The CDR3 DNA sequence: TGTGCCAGCAGCCCTGTAGCTGGTGGGAGCACAGATACGCAGTATTTT. Its translation is CASSPVAGGSTDTQYF.

J is TRBJ2-2 and V is TRBV6-5; D unresolved. Germline assignment: CDR1 MNHEY and CDR2 SVGAGI. The CDR3 has 13 amino acids. The CDR3 sequence: CGASNLLSGELFF. CDR3 nucleotide sequence: TGTGGGGCTTCAAACTTGTTATCCGGGGAGCTGTTTTTT.

The J gene is TRBJ1-1, the V gene TRBV20-1, with TRBD1 matching over 7 bases. The V gene end was trimmed by 3 bases and the J gene end by 3 bases; junction bases not matched to a gene: 4. This CDR3 contains 13 residues. Germline V gene data show CDR1 as DFQATT and CDR2 as SNEGSKA (reference sequence). CDR3 bases: TGCAGTGCTAGGGGGACAGCCGACACTGAAGCTTTCTTT. It is translated as CSARGTADTEAFF.

This sequence joins TRBV28 and TRBJ2-1; 10 nucleotides match TRBD2. V trimming: 5 bases; J trimming: 2 bases; junction bases outside the gene matches: 9. The V gene's germline CDR1 is MDHEN and CDR2 SYDVKM. The CDR3 spans 17 residues. CDR3 protein: CASSGRSGRDPYNEQFF. CDR3 nucleotide sequence: TGTGCCAGCAGTGGTCGCAGCGGGAGGGACCCCTACAATGAGCAGTTCTTC. Looking up the rest from reference TRBV28 and TRBJ2-1 gives the full variable domain: DVKVTQSSRYLVKRTGEKVFLECVQDMDHENMFWYRQDPGLGLRLIYFSYDVKMKEKGDIPEGYSVSREKKERFSLILESASTNQTSMYLCASSGRSGRDPYNEQFFGPGTRLTVL.

The CDR3 region is CASSLGGRVIGYTF. In DNA, the CDR3 is TGTGCCAGCAGCTTAGGGGGCAGGGTGATCGGCTACACCTTC. The chain joins TRBV7-2 to TRBJ1-2, with a weak D call TRBD1 (5 bases). Germline loops: CDR1 SGHTA, CDR2 FQGNSA. The CDR3 is 14 residues long. The V gene lost 1 base and the J gene lost 8 bases, with 14 bases spanning the gap.

The rearrangement uses TRBV20-1 and TRBJ2-7, with 9 bases matching TRBD2. The CDR3 runs 14 residues. CDR1 and CDR2 from the germline V gene are DFQATT and SNEGSKA (reference sequence). The V and J ends lost 5 bases and 3 bases, in that order; junction bases with no gene match: 8. The DNA for the CDR3 is TGCAGTGCTCTACCAGCGGGAGGAGGCTACGAGCAGTACTTC. This gives the protein CSALPAGGGYEQYF.

J is TRBJ2-7 and V is TRBV6-6; D perhaps matches TRBD1 (6 bases). Germline CDR1 and CDR2: MNHNY and SVGAGI (reference sequence). This CDR3 contains 13 residues. Deletions cut 8 bases from V and 4 bases from J, with 15 bases between. The CDR3 DNA is TGTGCCAGCCCTCGGACAGCCGAATACGAGCAGTACTTC. Translating gives CASPRTAEYEQYF.

This clonotype was detected only a few times. V gene TRBV10-3 combines with J gene TRBJ2-5, with TRBD2 identical over 9 bases. Germline CDR1 and CDR2: ENHRY and SYGVKD. The CDR3 is 13 residues long. With V trimmed by 10 bases and J by 2 bases, 5 bases remained unmatched. The CDR3 spells CATGLAGQETQYF. CDR3 coding DNA: TGTGCCACTGGGCTAGCGGGACAAGAGACCCAGTACTTC.

The chain couples TRBV7-2 to TRBJ2-1; D possibly uses TRBD1 or TRBD2 (5 bases each). V was cut by 5 bases and J by 5 bases, with 13 bases left in between. Germline CDR1 is SGHTA and CDR2 is FQGNSA. The CDR3 has 14 residues. The DNA of the CDR3 is TGTGCCAGCAGCCCTGGGGGTTACGACAATGAGCAGTTCTTC. Its translation is CASSPGGYDNEQFF.

Regarding this clonotype: A much larger clone lies one base from this, so it may be a read error. This rearrangement joins TRBV12-3 or TRBV12-4 to TRBJ2-3, with D unresolved. The CDR3 is made up of 11 amino acids. CDR3 protein: CASSPLDAQYF. CDR3 DNA: TGTGCCAGCAGTCCCCTAGATGCGCAGTATTTT.

CDR3 DNA: TGCGCCAGCAGTCCTTACCAGTACGCGAACACCGGGGAGCTGTTTTTT. Amino acid sequence: CASSPYQYANTGELFF. The chain links TRBV5-1 to TRBJ2-2; D is unresolved. Trimming left V 5 bases short and J 0 bases short, with 14 bases between. This CDR3 region has 16 residues. Germline CDR1 is SGHRS and CDR2 is YFSETQ.

Points on this clonotype: The junction departs from germline at one end; a sequencing error may be responsible. The V call is TRBV28, the J call TRBJ2-2; D may correspond to TRBD1 or TRBD2 (6 bases each). Looked up from germline, CDR1 is MDHEN and CDR2 is SYDVKM. The CDR3 covers 18 residues. CDR3 in amino acids: CTSSLLRGLGGLAGELFF. In nucleotides, the CDR3 is TGTACCAGTAGTTTATTAAGAGGTTTAGGGGGGCTCGCCGGGGAGCTGTTTTTT.

This clonotype turned up a few times. V usage is TRBV27 and J usage is TRBJ1-4; a weak D match, TRBD1 (6 bases). The CDR3 is 14 amino acids. From germline, CDR1 is MNHEY and CDR2 SMNVEV (reference sequence). Trimming removed 6 bases from V and 4 bases from J, with 12 bases in between. CDR3 amino acids: CASSPRGFNEKLFF. The CDR3 DNA is TGTGCCAGCAGCCCGAGGGGGTTTAATGAAAAACTGTTTTTT.

There are a few counts of this clonotype. The rearrangement uses TRBV20-1 and TRBJ1-5; weak D call: TRBD1 (5 bases). The germline V and J ends were trimmed by 2 bases and 4 bases, with 9 bases remaining between them. The CDR3 runs 13 residues. Looked up from germline, CDR1 is DFQATT and CDR2 is SNEGSKA (reference sequence). The CDR3: CSARQGVNQPQHF. In DNA form, the CDR3 reads TGCAGTGCTAGACAGGGCGTAAATCAGCCCCAGCATTTT.